The sequence of this T cell receptor beta chain was determined in a study of early T cells in non-severe SARS-CoV-2 infection. Study background: The authors sequenced bulk RNA from unsorted whole blood, leaving chains unpaired.

Study findings and constraints: Clonotype matching in VDJdb favored anti-spike CD8 responses and did not capture private and CD4 specificities.

The CDR3 has 17 amino acids. V was clipped by 0 bases and J by 0 bases; unmatched bases: 4. The V gene's germline CDR1 is LGHDT and CDR2 YNNKEL (reference sequence). Separate cDNA molecules each had unique molecular identifiers attached to them. TCRdb re-called the 5' RACE reads through MiXCR, storing one row per CDR3 protein. Of approximately 98,000 distinct CDR3 sequences listed, over 10% are singletons. This clonotype was found many times. Antigen specificity is unknown. This sequence originates from an adult who was a healthcare worker with PCR-confirmed SARS-CoV-2 infection or an uninfected control (not recorded which). Material: whole blood. The chain employs TRBV3-1 and TRBJ2-1; 8 bases agree with TRBD2. The CDR3 DNA reads as TGTGCCAGCAGCCAAGACCCGAGCGGGAGCTCCTACAATGAGCAGTTCTTC. This gives the protein CASSQDPSGSSYNEQFF.